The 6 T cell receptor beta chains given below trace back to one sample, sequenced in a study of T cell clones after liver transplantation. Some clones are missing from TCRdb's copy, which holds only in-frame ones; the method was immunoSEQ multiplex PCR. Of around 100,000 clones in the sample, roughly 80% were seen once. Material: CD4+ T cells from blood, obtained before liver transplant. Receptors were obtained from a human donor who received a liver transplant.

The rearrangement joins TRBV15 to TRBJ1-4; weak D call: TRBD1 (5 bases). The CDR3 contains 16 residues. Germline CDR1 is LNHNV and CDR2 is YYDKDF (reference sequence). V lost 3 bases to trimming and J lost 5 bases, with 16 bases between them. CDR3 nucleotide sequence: TGTGCCACCAGCAGCACACCGGGACGGAGAAATGAAAAACTGTTTTTT. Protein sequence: CATSSTPGRRNEKLFF.

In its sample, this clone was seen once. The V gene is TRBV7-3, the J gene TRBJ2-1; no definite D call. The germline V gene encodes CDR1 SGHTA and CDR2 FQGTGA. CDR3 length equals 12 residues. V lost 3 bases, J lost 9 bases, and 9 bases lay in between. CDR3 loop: CASSFVNGEQFF. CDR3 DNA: TGTGCCAGCAGCTTTGTTAACGGTGAGCAGTTCTTC. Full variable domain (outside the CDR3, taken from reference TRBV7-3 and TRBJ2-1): GAGVSQTPSNKVTEKGKYVELRCDPISGHTALYWYRQSLGQGPEFLIYFQGTGAADDSGLPNDRFFAVRPEGSVSTLKIQRTERGDSAVYLCASSFVNGEQFFGPGTRLTVL.

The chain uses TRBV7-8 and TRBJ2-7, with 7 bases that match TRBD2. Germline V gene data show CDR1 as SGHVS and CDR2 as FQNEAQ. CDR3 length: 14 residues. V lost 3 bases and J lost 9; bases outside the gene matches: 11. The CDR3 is CASSFLRAGEGQYF. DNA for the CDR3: TGTGCCAGCAGCTTTTTACGGGCCGGGGAGGGGCAGTACTTC.

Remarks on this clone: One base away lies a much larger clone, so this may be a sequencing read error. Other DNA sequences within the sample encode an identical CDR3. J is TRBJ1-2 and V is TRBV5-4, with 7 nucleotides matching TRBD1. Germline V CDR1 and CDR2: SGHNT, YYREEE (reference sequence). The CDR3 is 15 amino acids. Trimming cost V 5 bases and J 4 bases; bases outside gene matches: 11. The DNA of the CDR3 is TGTGCCAGCAGTGTAGCCGGGACAGACTTCTATGGCTACACCTTC. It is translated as CASSVAGTDFYGYTF.

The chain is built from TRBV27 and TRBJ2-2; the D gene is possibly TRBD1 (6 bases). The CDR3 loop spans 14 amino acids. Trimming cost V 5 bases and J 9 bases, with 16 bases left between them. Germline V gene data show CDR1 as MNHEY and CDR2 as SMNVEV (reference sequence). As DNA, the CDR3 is TGTGCCAGCAGTCGTCAGGACAGAAACCGGGAGCTGTTTTTT. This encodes CASSRQDRNRELFF.

The CDR3 region is CASSQRDSRRETQYF. CDR3 nucleotides: TGCGCCAGCAGCCAACGGGACAGCCGGAGGGAGACCCAGTACTTC. V gene TRBV4-1 combines with J gene TRBJ2-5; 7 bases are a match to TRBD1. In germline, CDR1 is MGHRA, CDR2 YSYEKL. V dropped 2 bases and J dropped 5; count of bases not matched to a gene: 8. The CDR3 spans 15 residues.